These 20 T cell receptor beta chains share one sample of origin, sequenced in a study of regulatory T cells in long-lasting Graves disease. With iRepertoire HTBI primers and Arm-PCR of CDR3 regions, TCR beta libraries were built. TCRdb re-analysed the multiplex PCR reads in MiXCR, keeping a single row per CDR3 protein. This table holds some 420,000 distinct CDR3 sequences, approximately 23% found once. Documented time point: persistent/refractory GD, antithyroid drugs over 5 years with positive TRAb. The TCR library used RNA extracted from PBMCs. The specimen was peripheral blood mononuclear cells (PBMCs), collected when the disease was refractory, from a patient treated with antithyroid drugs. These receptors were collected from a female donor with Graves disease.

This clonotype was seen more than once but under ten times. This chain uses TRBV18 with TRBJ2-5; D uncertain. The CDR3 extends over 15 amino acids. V lost 8 bases, J lost 1 base, and 17 bases lay in between. The V gene's germline CDR1 is KGHSH and CDR2 LQKENI. The CDR3 reads CASTTEGRLQETQYF. Here the CDR3 DNA reads TGTGCCAGCACTACCGAAGGACGGCTCCAAGAGACCCAGTACTTC.

In its sample, this clonotype was seen many times. The J gene is TRBJ2-7, the V gene TRBV7-9; TRBD2 matches 9 bases. J lost 6 bases, V lost 3 bases, and 3 bases had no gene match. The CDR3 spans 13 residues. The germline CDR1 and CDR2 sequences are SEHNR and FQNEAQ (reference sequence). The CDR3 region has the DNA TGTGCCAGCAGCTTGCAGCGGGGGGTCGAGCAGTACTTC. This encodes CASSLQRGVEQYF.

The chain combines TRBV7-2 with TRBJ2-1; 14 nucleotides match TRBD2. Per germline, CDR1 SGHTA and CDR2 FQGNSA. This CDR3 is 16 amino acids long. J was trimmed by 10 bases and V by 1 base; bases with no gene match: 6. CDR3 sequence reads: CASSLVTSGRALEQFF. In DNA, the CDR3 is TGTGCCAGCAGCTTAGTGACTAGCGGGAGGGCCCTAGAGCAGTTCTTC.

This clonotype was seen ten or more times. The chain couples TRBV12-3 or TRBV12-4 to TRBJ1-5; D call uncertain. This CDR3 region has 14 residues. Between the trimmed V and J ends, which lost 5 bases and 7 bases, there was a span of 15 bases. The CDR3 loop reads CASSEVLVSQPQHF. Written as DNA, the CDR3 is TGTGCCAGCAGTGAAGTCCTGGTCAGCCAGCCCCAGCATTTT.

The chain couples TRBV5-1 to TRBJ1-4; D possibly corresponds to TRBD1 (6 bases). The CDR3 has 16 amino acids. Germline V gene sequence: CDR1 SGHRS, CDR2 YFSETQ. Trimming shortened V by 0 bases and J by 8 bases, and 17 bases separated the two germline ends. The CDR3 reads CASSLGGGAISEKLFF. CDR3 sequence (DNA): TGCGCCAGCAGCTTGGGAGGGGGGGCGATAAGCGAAAAACTGTTTTTT.

The sample holds a few counts of this clonotype. V and J are TRBV30 and TRBJ1-6, with 7 bases that match TRBD1. In germline, CDR1 is GTSNPN, CDR2 SVGIG (reference sequence). V gave up 5 bases and J gave up 8 bases; unmatched junction bases: 6. This CDR3 is built from 13 residues. As DNA, the CDR3 is TGTGCCTGGGGACAGGCCAAGTATTCACCCCTCCACTTT. Translation: CAWGQAKYSPLHF.

Only a few counts were recorded for this clonotype. V and J are TRBV7-8 and TRBJ2-5; D remains ambiguous. Trimming shortened V by 4 bases and J by 0 bases, and 15 bases separated the two germline ends. Germline V CDR1 and CDR2: SGHVS, FQNEAQ. The CDR3 runs 16 residues. The CDR3 spells CASSSYTPLNQETQYF. The CDR3 region has the DNA TGTGCCAGCAGCTCGTACACCCCCCTAAACCAAGAGACCCAGTACTTC.

CDR3 protein: CSTYGQPQHF. CDR3 in DNA: TGCAGTACGTATGGTCAGCCCCAGCATTTT. This chain links TRBV20-1 with TRBJ1-5; D ambiguous. V lost 8 bases, J lost 6 bases, and 8 bases lay in between. There are 10 residues in the CDR3. Germline V lookup: CDR1 DFQATT, CDR2 SNEGSKA (reference sequence).

The J gene is TRBJ2-7, the V gene TRBV30; TRBD2 agrees at 7 bases. With 0 bases clipped from V and 6 bases from J, the junction kept 11 bases outside the gene matches. The CDR3 consists of 15 residues. From germline, CDR1 is GTSNPN and CDR2 SVGIG (reference sequence). The CDR3 reads CAWSVGGGLRGEQYF. In DNA, the CDR3 is TGTGCCTGGAGTGTGGGGGGGGGACTTCGAGGCGAGCAGTACTTC.

The table lists this clonotype with a few counts. The chain has TRBV19 and TRBJ1-2; 11 bases line up with TRBD1. The V gene end was trimmed by 1 base and the J gene end by 4 bases; junction bases not matched to a gene: 5. The CDR3 length is 16 residues. CDR1 and CDR2 (germline): LNHDA, SQIVND (reference sequence). In nucleotides, the CDR3 is TGTGCCAGTAGTATAGCGAGGACAGGGGGCGCCTATGGCTACACCTTC. Translating it yields CASSIARTGGAYGYTF.

A word on this clonotype: A read error is likely, as this CDR3 ends without the conserved phenylalanine or tryptophan. No DNA is shown, since the ends of the CDR3 on it are uncertain; the CDR3 is the one TCRdb lists. CDR3 amino acids: CASSLRGGERYL. The J gene is TRBJ2-7, the V gene TRBV28; no DNA check was done on the table's D call, TRBD2. Germline V lookup: CDR1 MDHEN, CDR2 SYDVKM. Ends included, the CDR3 has 12 residues.

This clonotype was recorded a few times. This sequence joins TRBV2 and TRBJ2-3; TRBD1 is a possible D gene (6 bases). Trimming cost V 9 bases and J 1 base, with 14 bases left between them. The CDR3 length is 14 residues. CDR1 is SNHLY and CDR2 is FYNNEI in the germline V gene. The DNA of the CDR3 is TGTGCCAGTACAGGGACCGCCGGCACAGATACGCAGTATTTT. This codes for CASTGTAGTDTQYF.

This chain uses TRBV9 with TRBJ1-2; perhaps TRBD1 as D (5 bases). The length of the CDR3 is 13 residues. V was cut by 3 bases and J by 4 bases, with 10 bases left in between. The germline gives CDR1 SGDLS, CDR2 YYNGEE. The CDR3 spells CASSGTSSYGYTF. The CDR3 DNA is TGTGCCAGCAGCGGGACATCAAGCTATGGCTACACCTTC.

This sequence joins TRBV9 and TRBJ2-5; TRBD1 is a possible D gene (6 bases). V was trimmed by 5 bases and J by 1 base, leaving 15 bases between them. The CDR3 spans 15 residues. Germline V gene data show CDR1 as SGDLS and CDR2 as YYNGEE. The CDR3 spells CASSPSRGGQETQYF. CDR3 nucleotides: TGTGCCAGCAGTCCAAGCAGGGGTGGCCAAGAGACCCAGTACTTC.

This clonotype has a handful of counts. The gene calls are TRBV20-1 and TRBJ1-2; a possible D gene is TRBD1 (5 bases). The CDR3 totals 15 residues. Germline V gene lookup returns CDR1 DFQATT and CDR2 SNEGSKA (reference sequence). V was pared by 1 base and J by 4 bases, with 16 bases between. CDR3 sequence reads: CSARVRTNRGYGYTF. CDR3 coding DNA: TGCAGTGCTAGAGTCCGGACAAATCGGGGCTATGGCTACACCTTC.

This clonotype has ten or more counts. The rearrangement uses TRBV19 and TRBJ2-7, with 12 bases aligning to TRBD1. This CDR3 has 15 amino acids. V shed 5 bases and J 4 bases; nucleotides not matched to a gene: 6. CDR1 LNHDA and CDR2 SQIVND come from the germline V gene (reference sequence). The CDR3 loop is CASSELGQGAYEQYF. The CDR3 nucleotides read TGTGCCAGTAGTGAATTGGGACAGGGGGCGTACGAGCAGTACTTC.

On this clonotype: With a much larger clone just one base away, this may be a read error. As DNA, the CDR3 is TGTGCCAGCCGCCCCTTAAGCGGGAGGATCCTCAATTACGAGCAGTACTTC. This codes for CASRPLSGRILNYEQYF. The J gene is TRBJ2-7, the V gene TRBV7-2; 9 bases map to TRBD2. The CDR3 totals 17 residues. Per germline, CDR1 SGHTA and CDR2 FQGNSA. The V gene end was trimmed by 8 bases and the J gene end by 4 bases; junction bases not matched to a gene: 18.

The rearrangement uses TRBV7-2 and TRBJ2-7; possible D gene TRBD1, 6 bases. Germline CDR1 is SGHTA and CDR2 is FQGNSA. V lost 4 bases to trimming and J lost 6 bases, with 16 bases between them. This CDR3 spans 14 amino acids. CDR3 nucleotide sequence: TGTGCCAGCAGCTCCCCAAACAGGGTTGCCGAGCAGTACTTC. It is translated as CASSSPNRVAEQYF.

The chain recombines TRBV18 with TRBJ2-5; 12 bases agree with TRBD1. J was trimmed by 5 bases and V by 4 bases; bases with no gene match: 11. The germline V gene encodes CDR1 KGHSH and CDR2 LQKENI. The CDR3 totals 17 residues. CDR3 loop: CASSRNSGTGGVETQYF. In DNA form, the CDR3 reads TGTGCCAGCTCACGCAATTCCGGGACAGGGGGCGTGGAGACCCAGTACTTC.

In its sample, this clonotype was seen a few times. V is TRBV12-3 or TRBV12-4 and J is TRBJ2-2; D is undetermined. Trimming left V 7 bases short and J 6 bases short, with 9 bases between. CDR3 size: 12 residues. CDR3 nucleotide sequence: TGTGCCAGCAACCCCAAGGCCGGGGAGCTGTTTTTT. Encoded protein: CASNPKAGELFF.